Listed here are 25 T cell receptor beta chains from one sample, sequenced in a study of cytomegalovirus exposure and HLA in healthy donors. The PCR contained 60 Vbeta and 13 Jbeta primers. Some clones are missing from TCRdb's copy, which holds only in-frame ones; the method was immunoSEQ multiplex PCR. The table lists about 220,000 clones, over 70% of them singletons, with 0.71% in the top ten. The specimen sequenced was PBMCs. The receptors originated from a boy aged 2 to 10 in good health and CMV-seronegative.

The genes are TRBV5-1 and TRBJ2-1, with D perhaps matching TRBD2 (6 bases). CDR1 and CDR2 (germline): SGHRS, YFSETQ. The V gene lost 3 bases and the J gene lost 8 bases, with 18 bases spanning the gap. The CDR3 loop spans 15 amino acids. CDR3 bases: TGCGCCAGCAGCTGGGATAGGAGGGCGGTCGATGAGCAGTTCTTC. Protein: CASSWDRRAVDEQFF. The variable domain in full, completed from reference TRBV5-1 and TRBJ2-1, reads KAGVTQTPRYLIKTRGQQVTLSCSPISGHRSVSWYQQTPGQGLQFLFEYFSETQRNKGNFPGRFSGRQFSNSRSEMNVSTLELGDSALYLCASSWDRRAVDEQFFGPGTRLTVL.

The V and J genes are TRBV27 and TRBJ2-7; D gene ambiguous. V was clipped by 6 bases and J by 3 bases, with 18 bases between them. The CDR3 covers 15 residues. Looked up from germline, CDR1 is MNHEY and CDR2 is SMNVEV (reference sequence). Here the CDR3 reads CASRGALGLHYEQYF. The CDR3 DNA sequence: TGTGCCAGCAGGGGCGCGTTGGGCCTACACTACGAGCAGTACTTC.

V and J are TRBV5-1 and TRBJ1-2; D gene ambiguous. Per the germline V gene, CDR1 is SGHRS and CDR2 is YFSETQ. Trimming removed 3 bases at V and 0 bases at J, with 12 bases between. CDR3 length: 15 amino acids. For the CDR3, the DNA is TGCGCCAGCAGCTCGACCAGAGGGCCTAACTATGGCTACACCTTC. The encoded protein is CASSSTRGPNYGYTF. Using reference TRBV5-1 and TRBJ1-2 for the parts outside the CDR3, the full variable domain is KAGVTQTPRYLIKTRGQQVTLSCSPISGHRSVSWYQQTPGQGLQFLFEYFSETQRNKGNFPGRFSGRQFSNSRSEMNVSTLELGDSALYLCASSSTRGPNYGYTFGSGTRLTVV.

This chain connects TRBV6-5 to TRBJ2-7; the D gene is possibly TRBD1 (6 bases). This CDR3 region has 15 residues. Germline values: CDR1 MNHEY, CDR2 SVGAGI. The germline V and J ends were trimmed by 6 bases and 4 bases, with 19 bases remaining between them. DNA of the CDR3: TGTGCCAGCAGGACCGGACAGACCGTTTGGTACGAGCAGTACTTC. Translating gives CASRTGQTVWYEQYF.

The chain links TRBV27 to TRBJ2-1; 15 nucleotides match TRBD2. The CDR3 is 16 residues long. Losses at the gene ends were 5 bases for V and 6 bases for J; bases not matched to a gene: 5. CDR1 MNHEY and CDR2 SMNVEV come from the germline V gene (reference sequence). The CDR3, as DNA: TGTGCCAGCAGTATAGGGACTAGCGGGAGGATCAATGAGCAGTTCTTC. This codes for CASSIGTSGRINEQFF.

The chain couples TRBV2 to TRBJ2-7; D is possibly TRBD1 (5 bases). Germline assignment: CDR1 SNHLY and CDR2 FYNNEI. The CDR3 covers 14 residues. Deletions cut 7 bases from V and 1 base from J, with 14 bases between. Here the CDR3 reads CASTVSQGSYEQYF. CDR3 nucleotide sequence: TGTGCCAGCACTGTCTCGCAGGGATCCTACGAGCAGTACTTC.

This clone was observed a handful of times. The rearrangement links TRBV6-1 to TRBJ2-2; 7 positions agree with TRBD2. V lost 2 bases, J lost 6 bases, and 3 bases stayed unmatched. The CDR3 is 14 residues long. Germline V gene sequence: CDR1 MNHNS, CDR2 SASEGT. CDR3 loop: CASSESGDSGELFF. The DNA for the CDR3 is TGTGCCAGCAGTGAAAGCGGGGATTCCGGGGAGCTGTTTTTT.

The V and J genes are TRBV30 and TRBJ2-3, with 9 nucleotides matching TRBD2. Trimming took 4 bases from V and 5 from J; bases not matched to a gene: 4. This CDR3 has 13 residues. Germline-derived CDR1 and CDR2 are GTSNPN and SVGIG (reference sequence). This chain's CDR3 is CAWTSGNGDTQYF. CDR3 nucleotide sequence: TGTGCCTGGACTAGCGGGAATGGAGATACGCAGTATTTT.

The chain carries TRBV9 and TRBJ1-2; TRBD1 aligns across 11 bases. Trimming took 1 base from V and 3 from J; bases not matched to a gene: 8. This CDR3 region has 17 residues. CDR1 and CDR2 (germline): SGDLS, YYNGEE. The CDR3 region is CASSVLGTGGDDYGYTF. The DNA for the CDR3 is TGTGCCAGCAGCGTACTGGGGACAGGGGGGGATGACTATGGCTACACCTTC. Full variable domain (missing parts from reference TRBV9 and TRBJ1-2): DSGVTQTPKHLITATGQRVTLRCSPRSGDLSVYWYQQSLDQGLQFLIQYYNGEERAKGNILERFSAQQFPDLHSELNLSSLELGDSALYFCASSVLGTGGDDYGYTFGSGTRLTVV.

The chain couples TRBV28 to TRBJ1-1; D gene uncertain. Germline V gene lookup returns CDR1 MDHEN and CDR2 SYDVKM. Trimming removed 3 bases at V and 1 base at J, with 12 bases between. The CDR3 totals 15 residues. CDR3 bases: TGTGCCAGCAGTTTTCGCGGACTCCCGAACACTGAAGCTTTCTTT. Amino acid sequence: CASSFRGLPNTEAFF.

The chain employs TRBV7-6 and TRBJ2-5; a weak D match, TRBD2 (7 bases). The J call may be faulty, since TRBJ2-7 better matches the DNA end. Germline V lookup: CDR1 SGHVS, CDR2 FNYEAQ. CDR3 length equals 16 residues. The CDR3 spells CASSPQGREAVYEQYF. In DNA form, the CDR3 reads TGTGCCAGCAGCCCACAGGGTCGGGAGGCTGTCTACGAGCAGTACTTC.

The rearrangement links TRBV5-1 to TRBJ2-5; D is unresolved. Trimming stripped 1 base from V and 1 base from J, with 8 bases between. The CDR3 totals 14 residues. Germline V CDR1 and CDR2: SGHRS, YFSETQ. The CDR3 is CASSLFGTQETQYF. The CDR3 coding sequence is TGCGCCAGCAGCTTGTTCGGTACCCAAGAGACCCAGTACTTC.

V usage is TRBV5-1 and J usage is TRBJ2-7; tentative D call: TRBD1 (5 bases). The CDR3 extends over 16 amino acids. Trimming cost V 4 bases and J 0 bases, with 17 bases left between them. The germline CDR1 and CDR2 sequences are SGHRS and YFSETQ. DNA for the CDR3: TGCGCCAGCAGCCCCGTCAGGGCCGAATACTCCTACGAGCAGTACTTC. As protein: CASSPVRAEYSYEQYF. Looking up the rest from reference TRBV5-1 and TRBJ2-7 gives the full variable domain: KAGVTQTPRYLIKTRGQQVTLSCSPISGHRSVSWYQQTPGQGLQFLFEYFSETQRNKGNFPGRFSGRQFSNSRSEMNVSTLELGDSALYLCASSPVRAEYSYEQYFGPGTRLTVT.

The genes are TRBV2 and TRBJ2-7; 7 nucleotides line up with TRBD2. Germline CDR1 is SNHLY and CDR2 is FYNNEI. The CDR3 runs to 22 residues. J gave up 2 bases and V 2 bases, and 27 bases lay outside the gene matches. The CDR3: CASSEPRNGLAPIVSGTYEQYF. Written as DNA, the CDR3 is TGTGCCAGCAGTGAACCCAGGAACGGCCTAGCCCCTATAGTGAGCGGGACCTACGAGCAGTACTTC.

CDR3 sequence (DNA): TGTGCCAGCTCACCACTCCAGGGGGAGAACACTGAAGCTTTCTTT. It yields the protein CASSPLQGENTEAFF. The chain recombines TRBV18 with TRBJ1-1; the match to TRBD1 covers 7 bases. V dropped 1 base and J dropped 1; count of bases not matched to a gene: 3. The CDR3 extends over 15 amino acids. CDR1 is KGHSH and CDR2 is LQKENI in the germline V gene.

The chain has TRBV30 and TRBJ2-7, with 9 bases identical to TRBD1. V lost 7 bases and J lost 4; bases outside the gene matches: 8. Germline V CDR1 and CDR2: GTSNPN, SVGIG (reference sequence). The CDR3 is made up of 13 amino acids. The CDR3 reads CAYQTGGWYEQYF. In DNA form, the CDR3 reads TGTGCCTACCAAACAGGGGGCTGGTACGAGCAGTACTTC.

This chain uses TRBV4-2 with TRBJ2-7, with TRBD1 matching over 8 bases. Germline V gene data show CDR1 as LGHNA and CDR2 as YNFKEQ. CDR3 length: 17 amino acids. J was trimmed by 2 bases and V by 1 base; bases with no gene match: 10. CDR3 in amino acids: CASSQAGWAGGAYEQYF. The CDR3 DNA is TGTGCCAGCAGCCAAGCGGGCTGGGCAGGGGGCGCCTACGAGCAGTACTTC.

The gene calls are TRBV6-5 and TRBJ1-3; tentatively, D is TRBD1 (5 bases). CDR1 is MNHEY and CDR2 is SVGAGI in the germline V gene. V gave up 0 bases and J gave up 8 bases, with 11 bases separating them. This CDR3 comprises 14 residues. CDR3 loop: CASSYSGGTDTIYF. CDR3 DNA: TGTGCCAGCAGTTACTCGGGGGGTACGGACACCATATATTTT.

The genes are TRBV9 and TRBJ2-3; a weak D match, TRBD1 (6 bases). CDR3 size: 14 residues. The germline gives CDR1 SGDLS, CDR2 YYNGEE. The V and J ends lost 7 bases and 0 bases respectively, with 12 bases between them. CDR3 sequence reads: CASRKGDSTDTQYF. CDR3 nucleotides: TGTGCCAGCCGGAAGGGGGACAGCACAGATACGCAGTATTTT. The complete variable domain, with remaining parts taken from reference TRBV9 and TRBJ2-3, reads DSGVTQTPKHLITATGQRVTLRCSPRSGDLSVYWYQQSLDQGLQFLIQYYNGEERAKGNILERFSAQQFPDLHSELNLSSLELGDSALYFCASRKGDSTDTQYFGPGTRLTVL.

V gene TRBV6-6 combines with J gene TRBJ1-5, with TRBD1 identical over 7 bases. With 7 bases clipped from V and 0 bases from J, the junction kept 6 bases outside the gene matches. Germline loops: CDR1 MNHNY, CDR2 SVGAGI (reference sequence). This CDR3 has 15 amino acids. CDR3: CASIQGQTSNQPQHF. The DNA for the CDR3 is TGTGCCAGCATTCAGGGACAGACTAGCAATCAGCCCCAGCATTTT.

The genes are TRBV7-9 and TRBJ2-1; the D gene is possibly TRBD1 (8 bases). The germline V and J ends were trimmed by 4 bases and 4 bases, with 14 bases remaining between them. The CDR3 has 15 amino acids. Germline CDR1 is SEHNR and CDR2 is FQNEAQ (reference sequence). The CDR3 protein is CASSSGQGGYNEQFF. DNA for the CDR3: TGTGCCAGCAGCTCCGGACAGGGAGGGTACAATGAGCAGTTCTTC.

V usage is TRBV9 and J usage is TRBJ2-2, with D maybe TRBD1 (5 bases). Looked up from germline, CDR1 is SGDLS and CDR2 is YYNGEE. This CDR3 spans 14 amino acids. Trimming left V 6 bases short and J 3 bases short, with 12 bases between. The CDR3 sequence: CASNTGTHTGELFF. The CDR3 nucleotides read TGTGCCAGCAACACAGGAACCCACACCGGGGAGCTGTTTTTT. Variable domain in full (rest from reference TRBV9 and TRBJ2-2): DSGVTQTPKHLITATGQRVTLRCSPRSGDLSVYWYQQSLDQGLQFLIQYYNGEERAKGNILERFSAQQFPDLHSELNLSSLELGDSALYFCASNTGTHTGELFFGEGSRLTVL.

This clone was seen only a few times. This chain joins TRBV29-1 and TRBJ1-1; a weak D match, TRBD1 (6 bases). This CDR3 comprises 13 residues. V was trimmed by 2 bases and J by 1 base, leaving 8 bases between them. CDR1 and CDR2 from the germline V gene are SQVTM and ANQGSEA. CDR3 in DNA: TGCAGCGTTGAACCAGGGGCGAACACTGAAGCTTTCTTT. This encodes CSVEPGANTEAFF.

The J gene is TRBJ1-3, the V gene TRBV7-9; TRBD1 might be the D (5 bases). The ends were cut back, 0 bases at V and 0 bases at J, with 9 bases in the middle. From germline, CDR1 is SEHNR and CDR2 FQNEAQ (reference sequence). The CDR3 length is 16 residues. The DNA of the CDR3 is TGTGCCAGCAGCTTAGCGACCGGGGGCTCTGGAAACACCATATATTTT. This sequence encodes CASSLATGGSGNTIYF.

The chain combines TRBV6-6 with TRBJ1-3; D is uncertain. V was shortened by 7 bases and J by 3 bases, with 7 bases between the two germline ends. Germline V gene lookup returns CDR1 MNHNY and CDR2 SVGAGI (reference sequence). The length of the CDR3 is 12 residues. CDR3: CASTADGNTIYF. CDR3 sequence (DNA): TGTGCCAGCACCGCGGATGGAAACACCATATATTTT.